This note documents a single T cell receptor (beta chain) sequence. Its specificity is unknown. The data belong to a study of somatic mutations in cytotoxic T cells in rheumatoid arthritis. Looking at the study overall: Flow cytometric sorting isolated some V beta antibody-stained T-cell populations at nearly 100% purity, and among them were V beta1+ cells that underwent TCRB sequencing.

Controls that were healthy consisted of blood donors whose median age was about 60 years (range about 21-70), with approximately 55% female. Germline assignment: CDR1 SGHVS and CDR2 FQNEAQ. V lost 0 bases to trimming and J lost 5 bases, with 7 bases between them. The CDR3 loop spans 13 amino acids. General study findings and limits: An age-related increase in CD8+ clonality was seen in rheumatoid arthritis patients but not in healthy controls. What antigens the expanded CD8+ clones targeted remained unknown.

This table comes from immunoSEQ multiplex PCR, and its TCRdb copy is limited to in-frame clones, with some not included. The data hold 9,000 to 15,000 clones, with around 74% observed a single time. The chain recombines TRBV7-8 with TRBJ1-1, with D uncertain. The TCR originated in a woman between 40 and 55 years old in good health. The sample taken for sequencing was CD8+ T cells sorted from blood. The CDR3 reads CASSLAIFTEAFF. CDR3 DNA sequence: TGTGCCAGCAGCTTAGCGATTTTTACTGAAGCTTTCTTT.